There are many counts of the clone carrying this T cell receptor (beta chain). Its antigen is unknown. The sample belongs to a study of naive and memory T cell subsets. Treatment described: skin biopsy from PPD injection site in Mantoux-positive individual. An oligonucleotide containing a UMI was ligated to the 3' end of TCR cDNA. Tuberculin skin test biopsies were taken where PPD was injected in Mantoux-positive people. Ligated cDNA underwent four rounds of PCR with nested alpha and beta constant region primers and SP2. One entry per CDR3 protein results from TCRdb running MiXCR on the UMI-ligation and nested PCR reads. The sample records some 14,000 distinct CDR3 sequences, about 5% being singletons. Points from the study as a whole: The RNA method is potentially sensitive to activation and differentiation changes. Higher TCR numbers at tuberculin sites reflect T cell infiltration, per interpretation.

Trimming stripped 5 bases from V and 2 bases from J, with 10 bases between. This CDR3 has 14 residues. CDR1 is SGHTA and CDR2 is FQGNSA in the germline V gene. The chain combines TRBV7-2 with TRBJ1-3, with D hard to call. Sequencing was performed on skin, taken from a tuberculin skin test site. This sequence was found in an adult in good health. DNA of the CDR3: TGTGCCAGCAGCCCCCGCTCAGCTGGAAACACCATATATTTT. Its translation: CASSPRSAGNTIYF. Drawing the rest from reference TRBV7-2 and TRBJ1-3, the complete variable domain is GAGVSQSPSNKVTEKGKDVELRCDPISGHTALYWYRQSLGQGLEFLIYFQGNSAPDKSGLPSDRFSAERTGGSVSTLTIQRTQQEDSAVYLCASSPRSAGNTIYFGEGSWLTVV.